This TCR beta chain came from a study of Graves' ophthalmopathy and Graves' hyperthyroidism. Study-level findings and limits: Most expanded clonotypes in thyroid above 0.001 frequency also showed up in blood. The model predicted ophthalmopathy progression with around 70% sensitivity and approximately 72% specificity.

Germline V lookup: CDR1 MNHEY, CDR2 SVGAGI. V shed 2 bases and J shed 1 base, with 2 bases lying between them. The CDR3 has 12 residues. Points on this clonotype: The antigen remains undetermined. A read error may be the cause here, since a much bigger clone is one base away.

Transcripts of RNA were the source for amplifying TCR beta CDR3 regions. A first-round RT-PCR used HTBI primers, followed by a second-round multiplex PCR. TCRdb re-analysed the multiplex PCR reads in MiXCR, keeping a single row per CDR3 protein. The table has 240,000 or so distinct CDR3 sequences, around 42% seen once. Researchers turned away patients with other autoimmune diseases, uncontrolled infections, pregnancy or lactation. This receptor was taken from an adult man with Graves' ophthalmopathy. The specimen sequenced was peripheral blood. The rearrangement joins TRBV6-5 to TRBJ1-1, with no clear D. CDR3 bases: TGTGCCAGCAGTTACACGAACACTGAAGCTTTCTTT. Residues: CASSYTNTEAFF.